By sample fraction, the clone carrying this T cell receptor (beta chain) is medium-sized (0.01 to 0.1%). Its antigen is unknown. Constant-region reverse primers amplified full-length variable regions, followed by semi-nested Nested Universal Primer A PCR. Via MiXCR, TCRdb re-called the 5' RACE reads, giving one row per CDR3 protein. The data show under 8,500 distinct CDR3 sequences, 40% to 65% seen once. Study-wide results and limits: Tumor Tregs overlapped most with tumor, then blood, naive CD4+ cells.

With 6 bases clipped from V and 0 bases from J, the junction kept 5 bases outside the gene matches. This CDR3 has 14 residues. From germline, CDR1 is MNHEY and CDR2 SVGAGI. CD4+CD45RO+CD25- cells were isolated as memory CD4+ T cells. The source of this sequence is a female donor with breast cancer. This chain joins TRBV6-5 and TRBJ2-7; 7 bases match TRBD1. The sequenced material came from memory CD4+ T cells sorted from a lymph node. Documented subset: memory CD4+ T cells, CD4+CD45RO+CD25-. CDR3 amino acids: CASSLQGSSYEQYF. Here the CDR3 DNA reads TGTGCCAGCAGCTTACAGGGGAGCTCCTACGAGCAGTACTTC.